The 8 T cell receptor beta chains listed next were all sequenced from one sample in a study of T cell responses to AZD1222 COVID-19 vaccine. Sequencing used immunoSEQ multiplex PCR; TCRdb keeps in-frame clones, though not all of them. The profile shows around 100,000 clones, around 94% of them singletons. The input for sequencing was peripheral blood, taken on day 0 of AZD1222 vaccination. These receptors came from an adult in good health.

The J gene is TRBJ1-3, the V gene TRBV28, with TRBD1 matching 8 bases. V gave up 5 bases and J gave up 3 bases; unmatched junction bases: 12. The CDR3 spans 17 residues. CDR1 is MDHEN, CDR2 SYDVKM, per germline. Here the CDR3 DNA reads TGTGCCAGCAGTACCAATCGACAGGGGACTCGTGGAAACACCATATATTTT. Its protein is CASSTNRQGTRGNTIYF.

The chain couples TRBV18 to TRBJ2-6; D possibly corresponds to TRBD1 (5 bases). CDR1 KGHSH and CDR2 LQKENI come from the germline V gene. CDR3 length: 17 residues. V lost 6 bases, J lost 0 bases, and 15 bases lay in between. The CDR3 DNA is TGTGCCAGCTCTCGAGAGGACATAGGCTCTGGGGCCAACGTCCTGACTTTC. It translates to CASSREDIGSGANVLTF.

V usage is TRBV12-5 and J usage is TRBJ2-7, with 8 bases identical to TRBD1. The germline V gene encodes CDR1 LGHNT and CDR2 FRNRAP. V shed 6 bases, J shed 6 bases, and the junction held 10 bases outside the gene matches. CDR3 length: 14 residues. CDR3: CASGPGQGQAEQYF. Here the CDR3 DNA reads TGTGCTAGTGGCCCCGGACAGGGTCAGGCCGAGCAGTACTTC.

This chain joins TRBV5-6 and TRBJ2-7; D gene ambiguous. This CDR3 comprises 11 residues. V was cut by 2 bases and J by 4 bases, with 4 bases left in between. Germline V gene sequence: CDR1 SGHDT, CDR2 YYEEEE. The CDR3: CASSFEYEQYF. DNA for the CDR3: TGTGCCAGCAGCTTCGAGTACGAGCAGTACTTC.

In DNA form, the CDR3 reads TGTGCCTGGAGTATCGGGAGCGACCCTAGCACAGATACGCAGTATTTT. Its protein product is CAWSIGSDPSTDTQYF. The V and J genes are TRBV30 and TRBJ2-3, with D perhaps TRBD2 (6 bases). CDR1 and CDR2 (germline): GTSNPN, SVGIG (reference sequence). The V end lost 2 bases, the J end lost 0 bases, and 15 bases lay between the germline ends. The CDR3 contains 16 residues.

This chain uses TRBV27 with TRBJ2-1; TRBD1 is a possible D gene (6 bases). V gave up 0 bases and J gave up 9 bases, with 12 bases separating them. The CDR3 has 14 amino acids. CDR1 is MNHEY and CDR2 is SMNVEV in the germline V gene (reference sequence). The CDR3 DNA sequence: TGTGCCAGCAGTTTATCAAATAGGGGGAGTGAGCAGTTCTTC. Translation gives CASSLSNRGSEQFF.

The chain couples TRBV5-4 to TRBJ1-2; D is unclear. Trimming pared 5 bases from V and 9 bases from J, leaving 14 bases between. Germline V gives CDR1 SGHNT, CDR2 YYREEE (reference sequence). This CDR3 region has 12 residues. The CDR3 here is CASRGTSWSYTF. The CDR3 DNA reads as TGTGCCAGCAGGGGCACGTCATGGAGCTACACCTTC.

The chain couples TRBV6-5 to TRBJ1-1; D perhaps matches TRBD1 (5 bases). The germline V gene has CDR1 MNHEY and CDR2 SVGAGI. Trimming removed 6 bases from V and 6 bases from J, with 11 bases in between. The CDR3 spans 12 residues. The CDR3 sequence is CASRDWDAEAFF. CDR3 bases: TGTGCCAGCAGGGACTGGGACGCTGAAGCTTTCTTT.